This T cell receptor beta chain comes out of a study of T cell repertoires in cytomegalovirus infection. The overall study: Public TCR beta signatures were indicative of both CMV infection and a matching HLA type.

This clonotype has just one count. Its target is not known. This CDR3 has 13 amino acids. V lost 5 bases to trimming and J lost 4 bases, with 11 bases between them. Germline CDR1 is LNHDA and CDR2 is SQIVND (reference sequence). Study results and caveats: HLA-C-restricted CMV clonotypes gave the most frequent clonotype in two of eight donors.

TCRdb re-called the reads through MiXCR, storing one row per CDR3 protein. The sample includes a few hundred thousand distinct CDR3 sequences, approximately 40% of them seen just once. Material: cultured PBMCs, obtained from culture after CMV antigen stimulation. The clonotype originates from a human donor in good health (CMV status not recorded). Some clones in this sample may be carry-over from other donors' samples. The chain carries TRBV19 and TRBJ1-1; the D is unclear. The CDR3 spells CASSPGLSTEAFF. CDR3 nucleotide sequence: TGTGCCAGTAGTCCTGGTTTAAGCACTGAAGCTTTCTTT.